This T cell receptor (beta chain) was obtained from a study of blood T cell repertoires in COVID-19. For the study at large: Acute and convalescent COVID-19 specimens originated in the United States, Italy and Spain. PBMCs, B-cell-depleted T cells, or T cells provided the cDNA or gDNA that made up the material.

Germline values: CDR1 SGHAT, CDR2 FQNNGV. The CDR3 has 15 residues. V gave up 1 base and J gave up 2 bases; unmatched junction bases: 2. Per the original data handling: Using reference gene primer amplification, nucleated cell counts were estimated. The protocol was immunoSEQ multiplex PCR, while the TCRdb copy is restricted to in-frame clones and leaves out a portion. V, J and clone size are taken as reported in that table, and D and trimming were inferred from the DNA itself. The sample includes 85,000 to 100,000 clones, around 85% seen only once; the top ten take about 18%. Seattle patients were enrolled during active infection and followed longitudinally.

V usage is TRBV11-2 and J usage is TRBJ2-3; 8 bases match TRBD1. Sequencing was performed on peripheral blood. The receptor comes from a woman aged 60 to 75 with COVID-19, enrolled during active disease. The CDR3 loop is CASSLGTGFTDTQYF. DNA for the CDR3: TGTGCCAGCAGCTTAGGGACAGGGTTCACAGATACGCAGTATTTT.